This T cell receptor beta chain is from a study of shared clonotypes between healthy human individuals. Points from the study as a whole: Shared across a few donors were about 4.8% of the naive CD4 clonotypes. Naive subsets generally exceeded memory subsets in estimated richness.

Those who donated, Caucasian adults without exception, all lived in Nashville, Tennessee. This clone was observed a handful of times. Antigen: not known. Using 200 ng DNA, about 29,000 T cell genomes, the sorted-subset replicate PCRs were run. This table comes from immunoSEQ multiplex PCR, and its TCRdb copy is limited to in-frame clones, with some not included. The sample lists 600,000 to 800,000 clones; about two thirds were seen once. The CDR3 extends over 16 amino acids. V dropped 0 bases and J dropped 0 bases, with 8 bases sitting between them. CDR1 is MGHRA, CDR2 YSYEKL, per germline. The sequence was collected from a woman under 40 in good health. Source material: memory CD4+ T cells sorted from blood. The subset here: CD45RA-negative fraction. The chain couples TRBV4-1 to TRBJ1-4; D perhaps matches TRBD1 (6 bases). CDR3 sequence reads: CASSQERGSTNEKLFF. DNA for the CDR3: TGCGCCAGCAGCCAAGAAAGGGGGTCAACTAATGAAAAACTGTTTTTT.